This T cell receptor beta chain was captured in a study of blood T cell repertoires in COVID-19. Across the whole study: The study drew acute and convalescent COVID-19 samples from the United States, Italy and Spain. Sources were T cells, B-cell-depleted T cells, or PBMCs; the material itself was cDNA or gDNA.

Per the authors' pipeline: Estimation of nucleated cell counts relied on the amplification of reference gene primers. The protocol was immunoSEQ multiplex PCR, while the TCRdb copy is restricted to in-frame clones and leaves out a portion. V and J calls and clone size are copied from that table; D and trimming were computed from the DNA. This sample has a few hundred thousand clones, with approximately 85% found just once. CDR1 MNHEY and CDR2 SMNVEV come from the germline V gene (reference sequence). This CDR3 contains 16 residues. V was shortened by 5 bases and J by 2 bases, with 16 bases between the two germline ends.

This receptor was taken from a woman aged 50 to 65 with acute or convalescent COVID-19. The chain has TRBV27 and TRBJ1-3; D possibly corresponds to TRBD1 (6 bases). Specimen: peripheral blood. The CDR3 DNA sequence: TGTGCCAGCAGTCGATTCTCGGACAGAACTGGAAACACCATATATTTT. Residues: CASSRFSDRTGNTIYF.